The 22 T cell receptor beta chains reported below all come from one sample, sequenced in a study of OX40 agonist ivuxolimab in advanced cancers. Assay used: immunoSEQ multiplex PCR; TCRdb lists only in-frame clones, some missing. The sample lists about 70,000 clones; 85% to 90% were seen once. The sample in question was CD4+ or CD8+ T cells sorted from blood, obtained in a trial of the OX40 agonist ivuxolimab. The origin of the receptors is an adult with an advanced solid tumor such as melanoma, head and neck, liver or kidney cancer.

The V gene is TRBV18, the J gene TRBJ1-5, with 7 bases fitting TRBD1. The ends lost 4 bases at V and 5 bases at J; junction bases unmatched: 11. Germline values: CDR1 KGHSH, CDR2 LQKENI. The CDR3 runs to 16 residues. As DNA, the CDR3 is TGTGCCAGCTCACGACGGGAGTACAGGGGCCATCAGCCCCAGCATTTT. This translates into CASSRREYRGHQPQHF.

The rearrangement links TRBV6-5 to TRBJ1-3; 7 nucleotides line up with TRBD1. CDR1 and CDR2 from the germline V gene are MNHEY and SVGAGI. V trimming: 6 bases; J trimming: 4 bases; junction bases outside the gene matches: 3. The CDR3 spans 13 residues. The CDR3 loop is CASRGGPGNTIYF. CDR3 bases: TGTGCCAGCAGAGGGGGCCCCGGAAACACCATATATTTT.

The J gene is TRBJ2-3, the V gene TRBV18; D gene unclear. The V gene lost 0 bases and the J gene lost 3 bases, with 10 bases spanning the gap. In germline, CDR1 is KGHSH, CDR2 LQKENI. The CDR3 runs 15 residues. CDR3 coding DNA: TGTGCCAGCTCACCACCCGGTTGGGGAACAGATACGCAGTATTTT. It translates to CASSPPGWGTDTQYF.

This CDR3 is CASSEGQWSTDTQYF. The CDR3 DNA reads as TGCGCCAGCAGTGAGGGACAGTGGAGCACAGATACGCAGTATTTT. This chain links TRBV10-2 with TRBJ2-3, with D possibly TRBD1 on 6 matching bases. Trimming took 2 bases from V and 0 from J, leaving 9 bases between them. The CDR3 covers 15 residues. CDR1 is WSHSY, CDR2 SAAADI, per germline.

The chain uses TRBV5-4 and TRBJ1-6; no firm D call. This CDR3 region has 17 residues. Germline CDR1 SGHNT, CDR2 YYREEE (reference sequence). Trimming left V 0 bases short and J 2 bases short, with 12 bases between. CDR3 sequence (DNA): TGTGCCAGCAGCTTGGCCATCGGGGTTGCCTATAATTCACCCCTCCACTTT. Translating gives CASSLAIGVAYNSPLHF. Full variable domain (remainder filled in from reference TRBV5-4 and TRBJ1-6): ETGVTQSPTHLIKTRGQQVTLRCSSQSGHNTVSWYQQALGQGPQFIFQYYREEENGRGNFPPRFSGLQFPNYSSELNVNALELDDSALYLCASSLAIGVAYNSPLHFGNGTRLTVT.

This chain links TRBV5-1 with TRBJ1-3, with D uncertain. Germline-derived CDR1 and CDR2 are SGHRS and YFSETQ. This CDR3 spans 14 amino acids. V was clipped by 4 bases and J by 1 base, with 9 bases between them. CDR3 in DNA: TGCGCCAGCAGCAGCGGAGCATCTGGAAACACCATATATTTT. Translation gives CASSSGASGNTIYF.

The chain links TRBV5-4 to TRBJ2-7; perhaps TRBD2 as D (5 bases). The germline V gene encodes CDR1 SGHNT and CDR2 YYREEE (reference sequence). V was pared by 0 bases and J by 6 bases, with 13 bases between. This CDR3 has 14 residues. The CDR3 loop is CASSLGGLAGEQYF. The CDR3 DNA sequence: TGTGCCAGCAGCTTGGGGGGTCTAGCTGGCGAGCAGTACTTC.

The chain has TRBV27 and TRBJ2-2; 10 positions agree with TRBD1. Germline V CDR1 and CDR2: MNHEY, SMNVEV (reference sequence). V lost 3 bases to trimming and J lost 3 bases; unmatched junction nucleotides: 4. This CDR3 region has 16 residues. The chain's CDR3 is CASSFLGQGDTGELFF. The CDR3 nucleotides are TGTGCCAGCAGTTTCCTCGGACAGGGGGACACCGGGGAGCTGTTTTTT.

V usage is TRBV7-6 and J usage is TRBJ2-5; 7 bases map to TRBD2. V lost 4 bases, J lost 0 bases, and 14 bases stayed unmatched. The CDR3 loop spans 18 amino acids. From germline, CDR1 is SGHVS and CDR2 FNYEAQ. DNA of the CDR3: TGTGCCAGCAGCTCCCTTGGGGACTATCCCTTATACCAAGAGACCCAGTACTTC. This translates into CASSSLGDYPLYQETQYF.

The CDR3 DNA reads TGTGCCAGCAGCTTACGGACAGGGGCTAACAATGAGCAGTTCTTC. Its translation: CASSLRTGANNEQFF. The J gene is TRBJ2-1, the V gene TRBV7-3, with 9 positions matching TRBD1. This CDR3 comprises 15 residues. The J segment lost 5 bases and the V segment lost 2 bases, leaving 4 bases of the junction unmatched. Germline assignment: CDR1 SGHTA and CDR2 FQGTGA.

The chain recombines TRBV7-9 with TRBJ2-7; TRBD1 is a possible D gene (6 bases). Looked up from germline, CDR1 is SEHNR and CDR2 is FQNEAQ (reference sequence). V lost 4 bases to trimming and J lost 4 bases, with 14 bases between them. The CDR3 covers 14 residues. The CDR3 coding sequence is TGTGCCAGCAGCTCTTGGACAGCGGAATACGAGCAGTACTTC. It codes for CASSSWTAEYEQYF.

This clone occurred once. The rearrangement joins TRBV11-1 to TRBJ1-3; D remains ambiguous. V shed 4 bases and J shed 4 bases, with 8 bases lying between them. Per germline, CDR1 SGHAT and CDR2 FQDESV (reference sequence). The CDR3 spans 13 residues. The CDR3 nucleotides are TGTGCCAGCAGCTACCTGTCGGGAAACACCATATATTTT. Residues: CASSYLSGNTIYF.

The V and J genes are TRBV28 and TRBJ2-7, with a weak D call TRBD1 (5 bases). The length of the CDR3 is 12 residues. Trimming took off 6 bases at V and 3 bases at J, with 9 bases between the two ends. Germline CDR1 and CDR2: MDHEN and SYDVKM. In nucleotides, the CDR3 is TGTGCCAGCAGATTCCAGGGCTACGAGCAGTACTTC. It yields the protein CASRFQGYEQYF.

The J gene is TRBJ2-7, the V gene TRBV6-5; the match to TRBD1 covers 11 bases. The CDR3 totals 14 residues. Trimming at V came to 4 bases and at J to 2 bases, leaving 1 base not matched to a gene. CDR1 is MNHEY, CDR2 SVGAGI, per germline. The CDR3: CASSSGQGAYEQYF. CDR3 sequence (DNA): TGTGCCAGCAGTTCGGGACAGGGGGCCTACGAGCAGTACTTC.

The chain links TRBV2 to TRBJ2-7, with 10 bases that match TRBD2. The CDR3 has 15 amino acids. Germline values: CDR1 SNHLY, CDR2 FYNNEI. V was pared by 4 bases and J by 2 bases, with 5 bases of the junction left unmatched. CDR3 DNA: TGTGCCAGCAGTGGTACTAGCGGGATAACCTACGAGCAGTACTTC. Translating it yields CASSGTSGITYEQYF.

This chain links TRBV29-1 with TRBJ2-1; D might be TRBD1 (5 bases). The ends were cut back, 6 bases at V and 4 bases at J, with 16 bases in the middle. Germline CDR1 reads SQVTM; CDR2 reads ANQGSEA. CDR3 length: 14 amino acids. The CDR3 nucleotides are TGCAGCGTGGCCGTAGGGGTGATTTACAATGAGCAGTTCTTC. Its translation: CSVAVGVIYNEQFF.

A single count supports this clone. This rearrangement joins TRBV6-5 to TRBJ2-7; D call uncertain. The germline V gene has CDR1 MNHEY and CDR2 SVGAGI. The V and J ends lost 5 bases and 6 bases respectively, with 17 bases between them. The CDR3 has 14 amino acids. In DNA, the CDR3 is TGTGCCAGCAGTACCTCCCGAGGCCAATCCGAGCAGTACTTC. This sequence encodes CASSTSRGQSEQYF.

The CDR3 loop reads CASSLTGSNQPQHF. The DNA for the CDR3 is TGTGCCAGCAGTTTAACAGGTAGCAATCAGCCCCAGCATTTT. The chain links TRBV28 to TRBJ1-5; D might be TRBD1 (5 bases). The length of the CDR3 is 14 residues. The V gene lost 2 bases and the J gene lost 0 bases, with 5 bases spanning the gap. Germline V gene sequence: CDR1 MDHEN, CDR2 SYDVKM.

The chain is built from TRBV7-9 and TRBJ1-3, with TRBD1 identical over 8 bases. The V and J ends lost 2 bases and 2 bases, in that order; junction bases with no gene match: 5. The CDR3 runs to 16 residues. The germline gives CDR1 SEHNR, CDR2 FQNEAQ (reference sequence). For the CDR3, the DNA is TGTGCCAGCAGCTTATCGGGGACAGGCACTGGAAACACCATATATTTT. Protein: CASSLSGTGTGNTIYF.

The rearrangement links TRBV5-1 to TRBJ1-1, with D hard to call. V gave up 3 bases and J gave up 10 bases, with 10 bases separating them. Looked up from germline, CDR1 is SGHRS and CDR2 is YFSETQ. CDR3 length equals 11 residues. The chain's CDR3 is CASSSPLGAFF. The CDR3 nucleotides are TGCGCCAGCAGCTCACCCCTGGGAGCTTTCTTT.

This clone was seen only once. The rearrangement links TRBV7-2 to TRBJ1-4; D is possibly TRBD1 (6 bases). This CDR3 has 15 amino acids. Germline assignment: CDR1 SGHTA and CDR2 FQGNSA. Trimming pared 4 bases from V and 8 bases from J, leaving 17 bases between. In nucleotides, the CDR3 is TGTGCCAGCAGCTCTAATCTGGGGGGGCGCGAAAAACTGTTTTTT. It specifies CASSSNLGGREKLFF.

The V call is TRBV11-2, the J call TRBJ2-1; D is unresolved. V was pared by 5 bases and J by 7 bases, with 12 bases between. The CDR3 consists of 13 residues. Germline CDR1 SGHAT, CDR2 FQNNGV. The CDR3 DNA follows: TGTGCCAGCAGCCCTGCGAATGGGAATGAGCAGTTCTTC. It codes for CASSPANGNEQFF.